The 23 T cell receptor beta chains listed next were all sequenced from one sample in a study of cytomegalovirus exposure and HLA in healthy donors. Sequencing was performed with immunoSEQ multiplex PCR; in TCRdb, only in-frame clones are kept and a portion is missing. The repertoire holds more than 95,000 clones, with roughly 89% as singletons. Sequencing was performed on PBMCs. The receptor source for this set is a woman under 30 in good health and CMV-seronegative.

The chain recombines TRBV28 with TRBJ2-7; TRBD1 aligns across 7 bases. The CDR3 sequence is 18 residues long. Trimming cost V 5 bases and J 5 bases; bases outside gene matches: 21. CDR1 and CDR2 from the germline V gene are MDHEN and SYDVKM. The DNA of the CDR3 is TGTGCCAGCAGTAATTTGACAGGGTTGGTCCTATCGGTAAACGAGCAGTACTTC. Its translation: CASSNLTGLVLSVNEQYF.

The rearrangement links TRBV27 to TRBJ2-2, with a possible D match to TRBD2 (6 bases). The CDR3 extends over 16 amino acids. V was clipped by 6 bases and J by 3 bases, with 17 bases between them. CDR1 MNHEY and CDR2 SMNVEV come from the germline V gene (reference sequence). Here the CDR3 DNA reads TGTGCCAGCAGCCAAAGTCCGCGGGGCTACACCGGGGAGCTGTTTTTT. Translated: CASSQSPRGYTGELFF.

The chain links TRBV10-3 to TRBJ2-7; D perhaps matches TRBD1 (5 bases). Germline CDR1 reads ENHRY; CDR2 reads SYGVKD. The CDR3 runs to 12 residues. Trimming stripped 10 bases from V and 3 bases from J, with 13 bases between. The CDR3 DNA sequence: TGTGCCACTGCCTCAGGGATCTACGAGCAGTACTTC. Translated: CATASGIYEQYF.

This sequence joins TRBV9 and TRBJ2-1; perhaps TRBD2 as D (5 bases). Germline values: CDR1 SGDLS, CDR2 YYNGEE. The V and J ends lost 6 bases and 7 bases respectively, with 17 bases between them. The CDR3 has 14 amino acids. CDR3 DNA sequence: TGTGCCAGCACCAAAGCCGGACTTCCAAATGAGCAGTTCTTC. Residues: CASTKAGLPNEQFF.

The chain uses TRBV4-1 and TRBJ1-2; 7 bases agree with TRBD1. CDR1 MGHRA and CDR2 YSYEKL come from the germline V gene. The ends lost 8 bases at V and 5 bases at J; junction bases unmatched: 14. CDR3 length equals 15 residues. CDR3 nucleotide sequence: TGCGCCAGCTCAGCGCCGGGACAGAGGGGTTATGGCTACACCTTC. Protein sequence: CASSAPGQRGYGYTF.

CDR3 nucleotide sequence: TGCAGCGTTGCTAGCGGGGGATACGAGCAGTACTTC. Translating it yields CSVASGGYEQYF. The chain joins TRBV29-1 to TRBJ2-7, with 10 bases lining up with TRBD2. This CDR3 has 12 residues. With V trimmed by 4 bases and J by 4 bases, 1 base remained unmatched. Per germline, CDR1 SQVTM and CDR2 ANQGSEA.

V gene TRBV28 combines with J gene TRBJ2-1; D not resolved. This CDR3 contains 15 residues. V dropped 3 bases and J dropped 6 bases, with 15 bases sitting between them. Germline V gene sequence: CDR1 MDHEN, CDR2 SYDVKM. In DNA form, the CDR3 reads TGTGCCAGCAGTTTTTCAGATCATAGCTTCAATGAGCAGTTCTTC. Translation: CASSFSDHSFNEQFF.

This chain connects TRBV25-1 to TRBJ1-1, with D possibly being TRBD1 (5 bases). The CDR3 runs 12 residues. Trimming removed 3 bases from V and 11 bases from J, with 13 bases in between. Germline CDR1 is MGHDK and CDR2 is SYGVNS. CDR3 loop: CASSDRGTLAFF. CDR3 sequence (DNA): TGTGCCAGCAGTGACCGGGGGACGCTCGCTTTCTTT.

The chain recombines TRBV28 with TRBJ2-7, with 9 bases that match TRBD1. The ends lost 9 bases at V and 6 bases at J; junction bases unmatched: 15. Germline loops: CDR1 MDHEN, CDR2 SYDVKM. This CDR3 is 15 amino acids long. This chain's CDR3 is CARQKTGTGLCEQYF. The DNA for the CDR3 is TGTGCCAGACAAAAAACCGGGACAGGGCTTTGCGAGCAGTACTTC.

The chain combines TRBV28 with TRBJ1-1, with D maybe TRBD1 (5 bases). In germline, CDR1 is MDHEN, CDR2 SYDVKM. The CDR3 is 14 residues long. V shed 6 bases and J shed 1 base, with 12 bases lying between them. The CDR3 sequence: CASSQQRGNTEAFF. The CDR3 DNA follows: TGTGCCAGCAGCCAACAAAGGGGGAACACTGAAGCTTTCTTT.

The chain combines TRBV5-4 with TRBJ1-3; the D gene is possibly TRBD1 (6 bases). V was shortened by 4 bases and J by 0 bases, with 8 bases between the two germline ends. The germline CDR1 and CDR2 sequences are SGHNT and YYREEE (reference sequence). The CDR3 extends over 14 amino acids. CDR3: CASSRDISGNTIYF. For the CDR3, the DNA is TGTGCCAGCAGCCGGGACATCTCTGGAAACACCATATATTTT.

V gene TRBV19 combines with J gene TRBJ2-2; 9 bases line up with TRBD1. Germline V gene lookup returns CDR1 LNHDA and CDR2 SQIVND (reference sequence). This CDR3 contains 15 residues. V lost 6 bases and J lost 5; bases outside the gene matches: 7. DNA for the CDR3: TGTGCCAGTAGAGGGGGACAGGGTATAACCGGGGAGCTGTTTTTT. This gives the protein CASRGGQGITGELFF. Supplemented by reference TRBV19 and TRBJ2-2, the full variable domain reads DGGITQSPKYLFRKEGQNVTLSCEQNLNHDAMYWYRQDPGQGLRLIYYSQIVNDFQKGDIAEGYSVSREKKESFPLTVTSAQKNPTAFYLCASRGGQGITGELFFGEGSRLTVL.

The chain couples TRBV5-7 to TRBJ1-1; no clear D gene. TRBV5-7 is reported as an ORF; its role is uncertain. This CDR3 is 14 amino acids long. Trimming stripped 0 bases from V and 0 bases from J, with 6 bases between. As DNA, the CDR3 is TGTGCCAGCAGCTTGGCCCCGGTGAACACTGAAGCTTTCTTT. Translating it yields CASSLAPVNTEAFF.

This chain links TRBV7-6 with TRBJ2-7; tentatively, D is TRBD1 (6 bases). Deletions cut 5 bases from V and 7 bases from J, with 15 bases between. CDR3 length equals 13 residues. Germline V gene data show CDR1 as SGHVS and CDR2 as FNYEAQ. CDR3 bases: TGTGCCAGCAGCCTTGGACAGCAGAAAGAGCAGTACTTC. Translated, it gives CASSLGQQKEQYF.

This chain uses TRBV11-2 with TRBJ2-7; D is unresolved. This CDR3 region has 12 residues. The germline V gene has CDR1 SGHAT and CDR2 FQNNGV. V was clipped by 1 base and J by 4 bases, with 5 bases between them. The CDR3 DNA is TGTGCCAGCAGCTTAGTCGGGTACGAGCAGTACTTC. It codes for CASSLVGYEQYF.

The J gene is TRBJ1-4, the V gene TRBV18, with a tentative D call TRBD1 (6 bases). Germline V gives CDR1 KGHSH, CDR2 LQKENI. The CDR3 covers 14 residues. Trimming pared 9 bases from V and 0 bases from J, leaving 11 bases between. The CDR3 protein is CASQGGATNEKLFF. The CDR3, as DNA: TGTGCCAGTCAAGGGGGAGCAACTAATGAAAAACTGTTTTTT.

This clone was observed a handful of times. The chain employs TRBV29-1 and TRBJ1-1; D is perhaps TRBD1 (5 bases). Trimming took off 4 bases at V and 4 bases at J, with 19 bases between the two ends. CDR1 is SQVTM, CDR2 ANQGSEA, per germline. This CDR3 contains 15 residues. For the CDR3, the DNA is TGCAGCGTTGCGGGCAGGGCAACGGAGGGCACTGAAGCTTTCTTT. Residues: CSVAGRATEGTEAFF.

The rearrangement links TRBV10-3 to TRBJ2-7, with 10 positions matching TRBD1. Germline V gene lookup returns CDR1 ENHRY and CDR2 SYGVKD. This CDR3 comprises 14 residues. J gave up 2 bases and V 6 bases, and 4 bases lay outside the gene matches. In DNA form, the CDR3 reads TGTGCCATCAGAAGCGGGACAGGGGCCTACGAGCAGTACTTC. Translating gives CAIRSGTGAYEQYF.

The chain employs TRBV18 and TRBJ2-5; the match to TRBD1 covers 10 bases. V shed 0 bases and J 1 base; nucleotides not matched to a gene: 2. In germline, CDR1 is KGHSH, CDR2 LQKENI. The CDR3 has 16 amino acids. In nucleotides, the CDR3 is TGTGCCAGCTCACCACCGGGGACAGGGGTCCAAGAGACCCAGTACTTC. It is translated as CASSPPGTGVQETQYF.

The V call is TRBV27, the J call TRBJ1-2; D might be TRBD1 (6 bases). This CDR3 contains 12 residues. V was shortened by 6 bases and J by 8 bases, with 13 bases between the two germline ends. Germline CDR1 MNHEY, CDR2 SMNVEV (reference sequence). CDR3 loop: CASSKNREGYTF. Here the CDR3 DNA reads TGTGCCAGCAGCAAAAACAGGGAGGGCTACACCTTC.

The rearrangement uses TRBV6-1 and TRBJ2-1; TRBD1 might be the D (6 bases). CDR1 and CDR2 (germline): MNHNS, SASEGT. Deletions cut 6 bases from V and 4 bases from J, with 16 bases between. The CDR3 is 15 amino acids. The CDR3 DNA follows: TGTGCCAGCAGCCGAGCCCGGACAGAGTACAATGAGCAGTTCTTC. Translating it yields CASSRARTEYNEQFF.

The DNA for the CDR3 is TGTGCCAGCAGCGCCGGGGGGGCGGACACCGGGGAGCTGTTTTTT. This sequence encodes CASSAGGADTGELFF. The rearrangement joins TRBV9 to TRBJ2-2, with 8 positions matching TRBD2. The CDR3 length is 15 residues. In germline, CDR1 is SGDLS, CDR2 YYNGEE. With 3 bases clipped from V and 3 bases from J, the junction kept 4 bases outside the gene matches.

The rearrangement joins TRBV7-8 to TRBJ2-4; possibly TRBD1 for D (5 bases). The CDR3 length is 17 residues. V was shortened by 5 bases and J by 0 bases, with 17 bases between the two germline ends. Germline loops: CDR1 SGHVS, CDR2 FQNEAQ. In DNA, the CDR3 is TGTGCCAGCAGCCCGACTCGGACACCGGTAGCCAAAAACATTCAGTACTTC. The encoded protein is CASSPTRTPVAKNIQYF.